These 8 T cell receptor beta chains originate from one sample sequenced in a study of CD8 T cells in Susac syndrome. Random-hexamer reverse transcription was applied to about 0.45 to 1 ug RNA. One entry per CDR3 protein, called by TCRdb with MiXCR from the immunoSEQ multiplex PCR reads. The data contain 200,000 or so distinct CDR3 sequences, 90% to 96% of them singletons. Material: CD4+ T cells from PBMCs. Receptor source: a human donor with multiple sclerosis.

The chain combines TRBV29-1 with TRBJ1-4, with D maybe TRBD1 (6 bases). Germline V gene lookup returns CDR1 SQVTM and CDR2 ANQGSEA. V lost 4 bases and J lost 4, with 10 bases in between. The CDR3 has 13 amino acids. The CDR3 is CSVVDSRNEKLFF. The DNA of the CDR3 is TGCAGCGTTGTGGACAGCCGTAATGAAAAACTGTTTTTT.

The CDR3, as DNA: TGTGCCTGGAGTGTTATGGGGACGGCCAAAAACATTCAGTACTTC. Translating gives CAWSVMGTAKNIQYF. The V and J genes are TRBV30 and TRBJ2-4; D possibly matches TRBD1 or TRBD2 (5 bases each). Germline assignment: CDR1 GTSNPN and CDR2 SVGIG (reference sequence). The V end lost 0 bases, the J end lost 1 base, and 10 bases lay between the germline ends. This CDR3 comprises 15 residues.

CDR3 DNA: TGTGCCAGCACCCACGTCCGGGACTCCAATGAGCAGTTCTTC. It encodes CASTHVRDSNEQFF. This sequence joins TRBV6-6 and TRBJ2-1; maybe TRBD2 (6 bases). Trimming shortened V by 7 bases and J by 6 bases, and 16 bases separated the two germline ends. This CDR3 comprises 14 residues. Germline V gene lookup returns CDR1 MNHNY and CDR2 SVGAGI (reference sequence).

The chain links TRBV14 to TRBJ1-6; D is uncertain. Germline V gene lookup returns CDR1 SGHDN and CDR2 FVKESK. Deletions cut 6 bases from V and 7 bases from J, with 10 bases between. There are 13 residues in the CDR3. The CDR3 loop is CASRGSFNSPLHF. The CDR3 DNA is TGTGCCAGCAGAGGCAGTTTCAATTCACCCCTCCACTTT.

This clonotype occurred once. The chain links TRBV19 to TRBJ2-7; D is ambiguous. The CDR3 runs 13 residues. Trimming left V 5 bases short and J 4 bases short, with 12 bases between. Germline loops: CDR1 LNHDA, CDR2 SQIVND (reference sequence). The CDR3 loop reads CASSLRWGYEQYF. CDR3 DNA sequence: TGTGCCAGTAGTCTCCGATGGGGTTACGAGCAGTACTTC.

The gene calls are TRBV5-1 and TRBJ2-1; 9 bases are shared with TRBD2. This CDR3 spans 15 amino acids. Germline V gives CDR1 SGHRS, CDR2 YFSETQ. The trim removed 1 base at V and 4 bases at J, leaving 3 bases unmatched. This CDR3 is CASSLSLAGYNEQFF. The CDR3 nucleotides are TGCGCCAGCAGCTTGAGCCTAGCGGGGTACAATGAGCAGTTCTTC.

The chain is built from TRBV7-2 and TRBJ2-3; a weak D match, TRBD2 (6 bases). Germline values: CDR1 SGHTA, CDR2 FQGNSA. V lost 6 bases and J lost 5, with 21 bases in between. This CDR3 has 16 residues. Here the CDR3 DNA reads TGTGCCAGCAGTCCTCAGGGACTCGTCTCTTTAGATACGCAGTATTTT. Residues: CASSPQGLVSLDTQYF.

J is TRBJ2-3 and V is TRBV24-1, with 12 positions matching TRBD2. Trimming removed 3 bases from V and 7 bases from J; junction bases left unmatched: 10. This CDR3 is built from 17 residues. CDR1 is KGHDR, CDR2 SFDVKD, per germline. The DNA of the CDR3 is TGTGCCACCAGTGATCCCGAACTAGCGGGGGGTACAAATACGCAGTATTTT. Protein sequence: CATSDPELAGGTNTQYF.